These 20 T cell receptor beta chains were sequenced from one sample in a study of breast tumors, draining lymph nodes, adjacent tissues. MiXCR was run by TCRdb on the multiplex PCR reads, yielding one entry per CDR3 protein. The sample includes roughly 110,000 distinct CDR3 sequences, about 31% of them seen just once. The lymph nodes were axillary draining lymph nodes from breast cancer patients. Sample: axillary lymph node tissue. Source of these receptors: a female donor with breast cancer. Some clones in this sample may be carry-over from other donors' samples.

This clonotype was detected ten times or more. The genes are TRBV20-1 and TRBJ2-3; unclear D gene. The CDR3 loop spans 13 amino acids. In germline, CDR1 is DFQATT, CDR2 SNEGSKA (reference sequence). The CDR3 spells CSRPEPNTDTQYF. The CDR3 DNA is TGCAGCCGGCCGGAGCCAAACACAGATACGCAGTATTTT.

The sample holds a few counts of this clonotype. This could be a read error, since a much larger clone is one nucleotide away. The CDR3 is CSAQNRGLQATQYF. The CDR3 DNA reads TGCAGTGCCCAAAACAGGGGCCTCCAAGCGACCCAGTACTTC. The rearrangement links TRBV20-1 to TRBJ2-5; TRBD1 matches 7 bases. This CDR3 has 14 amino acids. Germline loops: CDR1 DFQATT, CDR2 SNEGSKA (reference sequence).

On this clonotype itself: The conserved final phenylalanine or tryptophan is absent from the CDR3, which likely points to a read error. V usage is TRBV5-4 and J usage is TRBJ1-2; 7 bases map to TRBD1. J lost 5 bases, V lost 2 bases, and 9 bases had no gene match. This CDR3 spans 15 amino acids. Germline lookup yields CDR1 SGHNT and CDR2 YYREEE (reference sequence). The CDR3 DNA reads TGTGCCAGCAGCTTAGGTGGGCAGGGGGTTTATGGCTACACCCTC. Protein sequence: CASSLGGQGVYGYTL.

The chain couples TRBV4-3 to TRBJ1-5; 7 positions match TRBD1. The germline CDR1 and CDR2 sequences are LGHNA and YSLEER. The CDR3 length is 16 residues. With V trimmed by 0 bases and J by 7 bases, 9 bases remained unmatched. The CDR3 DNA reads TGCGCCAGCAGCCAAGATCCCCAGGGGGAGGGACAGCCCCAGCATTTT. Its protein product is CASSQDPQGEGQPQHF.

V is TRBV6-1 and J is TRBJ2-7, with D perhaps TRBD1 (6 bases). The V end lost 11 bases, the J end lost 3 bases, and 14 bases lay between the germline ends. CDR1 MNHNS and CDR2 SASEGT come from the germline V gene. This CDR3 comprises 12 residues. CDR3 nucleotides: TGTGCCTTGGGAAGAGGGGGCTACGAGCAGTACTTC. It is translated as CALGRGGYEQYF.

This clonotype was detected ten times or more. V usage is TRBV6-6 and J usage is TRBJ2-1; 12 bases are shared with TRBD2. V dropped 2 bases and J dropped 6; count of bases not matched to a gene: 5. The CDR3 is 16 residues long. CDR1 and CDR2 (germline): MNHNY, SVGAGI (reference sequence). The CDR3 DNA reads TGTGCCAGCAGTTACCCCCTAGCGGGGGGGTTCAATGAGCAGTTCTTC. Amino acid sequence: CASSYPLAGGFNEQFF.

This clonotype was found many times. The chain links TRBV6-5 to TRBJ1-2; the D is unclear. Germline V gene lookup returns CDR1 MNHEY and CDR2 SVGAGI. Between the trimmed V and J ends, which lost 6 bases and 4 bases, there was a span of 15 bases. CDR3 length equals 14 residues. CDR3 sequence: CASSPSSTVYGYTF. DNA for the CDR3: TGTGCCAGCAGCCCGTCATCAACAGTCTATGGCTACACCTTC.

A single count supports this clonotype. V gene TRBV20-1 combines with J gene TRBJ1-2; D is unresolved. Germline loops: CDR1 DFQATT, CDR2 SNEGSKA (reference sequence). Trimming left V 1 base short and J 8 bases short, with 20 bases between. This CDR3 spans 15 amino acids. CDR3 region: CSARASAGLFGGYTF. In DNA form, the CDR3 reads TGCAGTGCTAGAGCATCGGCAGGACTTTTTGGAGGCTACACCTTC.

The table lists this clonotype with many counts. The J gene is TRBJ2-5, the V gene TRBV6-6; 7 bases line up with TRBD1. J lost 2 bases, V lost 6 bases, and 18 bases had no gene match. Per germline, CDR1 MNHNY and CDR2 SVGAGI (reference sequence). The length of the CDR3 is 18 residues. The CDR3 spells CASRQTHTGTANQETQYF. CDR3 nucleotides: TGTGCCAGCAGACAAACACATACCGGGACAGCCAATCAAGAGACCCAGTACTTC.

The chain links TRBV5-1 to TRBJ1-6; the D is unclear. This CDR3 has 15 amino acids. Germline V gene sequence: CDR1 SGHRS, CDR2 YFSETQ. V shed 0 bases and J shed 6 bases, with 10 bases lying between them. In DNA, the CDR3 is TGCGCCAGCAGCTTGGAAGGAGAACCTAATTCACCCCTCCACTTT. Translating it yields CASSLEGEPNSPLHF. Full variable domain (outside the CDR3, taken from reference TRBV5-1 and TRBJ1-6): KAGVTQTPRYLIKTRGQQVTLSCSPISGHRSVSWYQQTPGQGLQFLFEYFSETQRNKGNFPGRFSGRQFSNSRSEMNVSTLELGDSALYLCASSLEGEPNSPLHFGNGTRLTVT.

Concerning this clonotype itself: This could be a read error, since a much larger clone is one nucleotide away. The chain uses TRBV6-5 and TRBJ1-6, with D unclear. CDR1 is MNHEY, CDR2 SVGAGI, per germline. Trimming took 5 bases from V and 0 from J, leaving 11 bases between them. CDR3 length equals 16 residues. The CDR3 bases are TGTGCCAGCAGTCACGGGGAGAGCTCCTATAATTCACCCCTCCACTTT. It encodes CASSHGESSYNSPLHF.

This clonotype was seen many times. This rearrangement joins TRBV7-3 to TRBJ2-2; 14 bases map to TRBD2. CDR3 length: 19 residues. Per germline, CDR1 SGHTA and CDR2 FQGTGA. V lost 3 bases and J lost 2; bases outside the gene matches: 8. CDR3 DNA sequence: TGTGCCAGCAGCTTCAACTCCGGGACTAGCGGGGGAAACACCGGGGAGCTGTTTTTT. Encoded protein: CASSFNSGTSGGNTGELFF.

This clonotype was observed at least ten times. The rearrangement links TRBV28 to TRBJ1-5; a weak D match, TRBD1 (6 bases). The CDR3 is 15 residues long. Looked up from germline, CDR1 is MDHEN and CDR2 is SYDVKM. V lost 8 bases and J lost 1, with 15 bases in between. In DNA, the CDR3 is TGTGCCAGCCTCTTAGGGGGGGCGAGCAATCAGCCCCAGCATTTT. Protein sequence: CASLLGGASNQPQHF.

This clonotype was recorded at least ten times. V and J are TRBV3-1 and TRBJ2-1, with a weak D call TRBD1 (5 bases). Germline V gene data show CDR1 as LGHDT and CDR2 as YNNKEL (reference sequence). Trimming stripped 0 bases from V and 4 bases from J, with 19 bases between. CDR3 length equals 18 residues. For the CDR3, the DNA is TGTGCCAGCAGCCAAGATCCTAAAAGGCAGGGTGATTACAATGAGCAGTTCTTC. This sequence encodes CASSQDPKRQGDYNEQFF.

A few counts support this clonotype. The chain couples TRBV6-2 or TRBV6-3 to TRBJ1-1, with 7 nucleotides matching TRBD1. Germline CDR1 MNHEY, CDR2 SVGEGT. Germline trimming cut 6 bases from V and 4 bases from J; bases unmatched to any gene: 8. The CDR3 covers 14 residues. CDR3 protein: CASSHTGAGTEAFF. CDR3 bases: TGTGCCAGCAGCCACACAGGGGCTGGCACTGAAGCTTTCTTT.

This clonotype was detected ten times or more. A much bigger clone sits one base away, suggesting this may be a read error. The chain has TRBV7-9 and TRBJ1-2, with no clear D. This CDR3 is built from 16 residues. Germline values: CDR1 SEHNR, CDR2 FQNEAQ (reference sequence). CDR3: CASSSRDRSIYYGHTF. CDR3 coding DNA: TGTGCCAGCAGCTCGCGAGATCGTAGTATATACTATGGCCACACCTTC.

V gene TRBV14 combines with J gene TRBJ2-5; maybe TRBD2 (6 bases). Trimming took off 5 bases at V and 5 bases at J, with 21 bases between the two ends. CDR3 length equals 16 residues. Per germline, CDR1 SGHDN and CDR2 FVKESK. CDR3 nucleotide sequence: TGTGCCAGCAGCTCCCTGGGGGGTCTAAGGGGCGAGACCCAGTACTTC. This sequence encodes CASSSLGGLRGETQYF.

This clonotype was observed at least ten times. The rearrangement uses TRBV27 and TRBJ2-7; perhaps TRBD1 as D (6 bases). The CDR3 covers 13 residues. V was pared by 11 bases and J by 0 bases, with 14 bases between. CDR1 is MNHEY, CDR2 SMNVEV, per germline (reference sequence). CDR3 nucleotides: TGTGCCCTCGACAGGCAAAGCTCCTACGAGCAGTACTTC. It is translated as CALDRQSSYEQYF.

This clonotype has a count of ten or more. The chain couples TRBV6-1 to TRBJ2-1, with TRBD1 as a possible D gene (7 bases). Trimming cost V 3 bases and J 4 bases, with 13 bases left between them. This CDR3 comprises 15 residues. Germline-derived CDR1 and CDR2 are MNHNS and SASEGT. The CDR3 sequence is CASSDRQGGYNEQFF. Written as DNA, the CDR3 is TGTGCCAGCAGTGACCGGCAGGGGGGATACAATGAGCAGTTCTTC.

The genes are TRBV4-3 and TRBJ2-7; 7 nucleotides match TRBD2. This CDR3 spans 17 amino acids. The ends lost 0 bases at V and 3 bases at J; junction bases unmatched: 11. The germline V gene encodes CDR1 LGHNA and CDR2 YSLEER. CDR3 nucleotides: TGCGCCAGCAGCCAAGAAGGGCCTAGCGGAGAATTCTACGAGCAGTACTTC. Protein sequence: CASSQEGPSGEFYEQYF.